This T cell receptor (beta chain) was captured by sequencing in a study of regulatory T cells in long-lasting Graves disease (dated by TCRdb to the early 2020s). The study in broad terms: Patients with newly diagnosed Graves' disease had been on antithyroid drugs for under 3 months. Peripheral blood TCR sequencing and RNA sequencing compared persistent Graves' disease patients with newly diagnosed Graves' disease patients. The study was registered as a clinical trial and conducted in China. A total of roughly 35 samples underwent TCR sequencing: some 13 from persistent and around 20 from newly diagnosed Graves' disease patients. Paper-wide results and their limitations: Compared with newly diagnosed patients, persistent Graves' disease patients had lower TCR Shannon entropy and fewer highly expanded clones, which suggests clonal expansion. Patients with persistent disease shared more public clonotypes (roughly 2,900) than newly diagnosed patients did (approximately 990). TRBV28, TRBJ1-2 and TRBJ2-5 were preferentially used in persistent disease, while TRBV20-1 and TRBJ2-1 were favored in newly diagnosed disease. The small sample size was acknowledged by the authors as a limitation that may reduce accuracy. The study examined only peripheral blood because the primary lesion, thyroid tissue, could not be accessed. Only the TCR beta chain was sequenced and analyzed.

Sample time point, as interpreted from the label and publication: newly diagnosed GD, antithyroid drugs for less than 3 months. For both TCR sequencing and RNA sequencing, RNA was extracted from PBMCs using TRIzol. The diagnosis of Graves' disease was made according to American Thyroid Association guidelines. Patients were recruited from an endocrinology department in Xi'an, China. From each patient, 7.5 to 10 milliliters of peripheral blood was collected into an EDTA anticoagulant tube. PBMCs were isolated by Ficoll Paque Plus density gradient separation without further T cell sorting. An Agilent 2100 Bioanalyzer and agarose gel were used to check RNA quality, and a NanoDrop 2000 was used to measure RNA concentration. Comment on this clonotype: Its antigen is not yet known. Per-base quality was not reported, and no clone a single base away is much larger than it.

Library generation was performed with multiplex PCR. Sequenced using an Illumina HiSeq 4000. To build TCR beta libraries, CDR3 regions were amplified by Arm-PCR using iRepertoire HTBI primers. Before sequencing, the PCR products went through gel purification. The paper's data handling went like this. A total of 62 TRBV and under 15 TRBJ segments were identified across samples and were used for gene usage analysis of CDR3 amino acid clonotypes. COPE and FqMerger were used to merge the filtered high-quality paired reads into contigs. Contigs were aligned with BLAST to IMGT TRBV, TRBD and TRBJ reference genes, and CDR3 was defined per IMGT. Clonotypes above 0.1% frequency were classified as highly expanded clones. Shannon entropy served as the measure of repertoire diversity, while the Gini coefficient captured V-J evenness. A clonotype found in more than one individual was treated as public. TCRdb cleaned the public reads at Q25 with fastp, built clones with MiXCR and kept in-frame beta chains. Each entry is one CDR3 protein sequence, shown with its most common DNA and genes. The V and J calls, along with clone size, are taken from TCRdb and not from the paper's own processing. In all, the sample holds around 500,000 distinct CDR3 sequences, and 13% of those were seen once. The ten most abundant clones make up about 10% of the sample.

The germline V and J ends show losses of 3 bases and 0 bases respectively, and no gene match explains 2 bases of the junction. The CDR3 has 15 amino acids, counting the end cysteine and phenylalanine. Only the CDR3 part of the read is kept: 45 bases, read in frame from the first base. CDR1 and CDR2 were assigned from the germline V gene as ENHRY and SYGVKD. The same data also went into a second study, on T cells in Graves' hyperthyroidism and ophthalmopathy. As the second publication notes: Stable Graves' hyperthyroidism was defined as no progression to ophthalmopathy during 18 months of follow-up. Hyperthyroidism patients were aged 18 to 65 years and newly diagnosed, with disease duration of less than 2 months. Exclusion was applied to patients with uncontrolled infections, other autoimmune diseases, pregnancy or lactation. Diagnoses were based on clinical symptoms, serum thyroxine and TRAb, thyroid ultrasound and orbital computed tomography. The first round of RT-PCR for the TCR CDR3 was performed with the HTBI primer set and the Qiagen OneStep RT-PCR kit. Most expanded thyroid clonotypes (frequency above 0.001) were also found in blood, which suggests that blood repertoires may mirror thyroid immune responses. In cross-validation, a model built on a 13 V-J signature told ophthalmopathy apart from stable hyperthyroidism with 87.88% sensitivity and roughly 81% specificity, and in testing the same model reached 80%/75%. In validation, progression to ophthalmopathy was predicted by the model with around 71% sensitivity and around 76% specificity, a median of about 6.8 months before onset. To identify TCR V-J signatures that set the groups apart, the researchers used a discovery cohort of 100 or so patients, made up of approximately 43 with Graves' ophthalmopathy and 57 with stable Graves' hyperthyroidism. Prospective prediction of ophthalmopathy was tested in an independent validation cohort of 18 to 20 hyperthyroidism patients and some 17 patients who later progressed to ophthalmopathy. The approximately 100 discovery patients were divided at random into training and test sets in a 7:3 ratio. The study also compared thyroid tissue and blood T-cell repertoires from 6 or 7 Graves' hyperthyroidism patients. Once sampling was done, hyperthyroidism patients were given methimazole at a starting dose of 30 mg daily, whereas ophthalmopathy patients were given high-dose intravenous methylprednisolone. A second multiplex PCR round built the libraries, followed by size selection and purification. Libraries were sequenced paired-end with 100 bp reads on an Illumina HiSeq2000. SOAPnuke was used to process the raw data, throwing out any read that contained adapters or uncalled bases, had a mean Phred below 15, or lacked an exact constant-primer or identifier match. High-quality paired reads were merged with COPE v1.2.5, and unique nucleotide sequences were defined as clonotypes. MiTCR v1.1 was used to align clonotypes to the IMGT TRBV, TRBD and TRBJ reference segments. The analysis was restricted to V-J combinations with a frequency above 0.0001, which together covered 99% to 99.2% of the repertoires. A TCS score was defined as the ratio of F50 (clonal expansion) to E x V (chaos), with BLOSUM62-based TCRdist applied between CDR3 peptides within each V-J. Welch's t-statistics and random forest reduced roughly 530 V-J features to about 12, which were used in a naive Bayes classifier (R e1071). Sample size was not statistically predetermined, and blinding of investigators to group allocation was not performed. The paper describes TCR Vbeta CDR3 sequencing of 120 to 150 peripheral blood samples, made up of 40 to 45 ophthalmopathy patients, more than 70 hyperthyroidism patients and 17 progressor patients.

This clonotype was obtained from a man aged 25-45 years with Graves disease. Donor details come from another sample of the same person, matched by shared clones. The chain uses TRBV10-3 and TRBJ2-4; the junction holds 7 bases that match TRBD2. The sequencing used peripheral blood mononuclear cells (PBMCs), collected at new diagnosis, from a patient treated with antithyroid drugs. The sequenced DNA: TGTGCCATCAGTGATACGGGAGGAGCCAAAAACATTCAGTACTTC. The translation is CAISDTGGAKNIQYF.